This T cell receptor beta chain was identified during a study of beta chain features in type 1 diabetes. Study information: All of the samples together had 85 million to 140 million sorted cells examined.

cDNA synthesis used the whole RNA isolate, giving expressed TCRB sequences. Only in-frame clones appear in the TCRdb table, and some are missing; sequencing was by immunoSEQ multiplex PCR. This sample carries about 360,000 clones, about 12% of them seen once, and the ten largest clones take roughly 0.015%. Germline V gene data show CDR1 as GTSNPN and CDR2 as SVGIG (reference sequence). Trimming shortened V by 8 bases and J by 2 bases, and 13 bases separated the two germline ends. This CDR3 region has 12 residues. Input material: naive CD4+ T cells from blood. This receptor was identified in a young man in good health. The J gene is TRBJ2-7, the V gene TRBV30, with D perhaps matching TRBD1 (6 bases). CDR3 nucleotides: TGTGCCACTCACAGGGACCCCTACGAGCAGTACTTC. Residues: CATHRDPYEQYF.